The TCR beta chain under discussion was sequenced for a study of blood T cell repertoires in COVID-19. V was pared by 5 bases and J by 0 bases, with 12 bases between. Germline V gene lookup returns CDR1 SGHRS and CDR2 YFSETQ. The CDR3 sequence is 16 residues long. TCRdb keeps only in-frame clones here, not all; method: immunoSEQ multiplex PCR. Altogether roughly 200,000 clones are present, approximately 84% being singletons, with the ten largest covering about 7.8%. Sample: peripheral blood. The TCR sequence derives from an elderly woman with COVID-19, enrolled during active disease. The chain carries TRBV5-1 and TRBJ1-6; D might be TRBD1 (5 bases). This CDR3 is CASREGVSSYNSPLHF. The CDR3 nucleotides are TGCGCCAGCAGGGAAGGGGTGAGCTCCTATAATTCACCCCTCCACTTT.